The clone carrying this TCR beta chain was seen only a few times. As handled by the study authors: Nucleated cell counts were estimated from reference gene primer amplification. Profiling relied on immunoSEQ multiplex PCR, and the TCRdb table lists in-frame clones only, not all of them. That table supplies the V and J calls and clone size; D and trimming were determined from the DNA. The sample has approximately 110,000 clones, roughly 83% seen once. V shed 4 bases, J shed 7 bases, and the junction held 4 bases outside the gene matches. This CDR3 contains 15 residues. Germline values: CDR1 LNHDA, CDR2 SQIVND (reference sequence). The sample originates from a study of blood T cell repertoires in COVID-19. Study-level background: Donors in the United States, Italy and Spain gave samples during acute or convalescent COVID-19. T cells, B-cell-depleted T cells, or PBMCs provided the cDNA or gDNA that served as material.

This clonotype originated in an older woman with acute or convalescent COVID-19. This rearrangement joins TRBV19 to TRBJ1-6, with 10 bases identical to TRBD1. The sequenced material came from peripheral blood. The DNA for the CDR3 is TGTGCCAGTAGTACAGGGACAGGGGTAAATTCACCCCTCCACTTT. It yields the protein CASSTGTGVNSPLHF.